This TCR beta chain was sequenced during a study of blood T cell repertoires in COVID-19. The overall study: Whether acute or convalescent, the COVID-19 samples came from the United States, Italy and Spain.

CDR3 size: 14 residues. Trimming removed 5 bases from V and 2 bases from J, with 10 bases in between. Germline V gene lookup returns CDR1 SGHTA and CDR2 FQGNSA. Produced via immunoSEQ multiplex PCR; TCRdb's table is partial and in-frame only. The data contain around 77,000 clones, around 85% of them seen just once; the ten biggest clones take up 5.1%. Sequencing was done on a sample of peripheral blood. The J gene is TRBJ1-5, the V gene TRBV7-2, with a tentative D call TRBD1 (6 bases). This TCR came from a man aged 80 or over with acute or convalescent COVID-19. Here the CDR3 reads CASSAWTGNQPQHF. The CDR3 DNA follows: TGTGCCAGCAGCGCGTGGACAGGCAATCAGCCCCAGCATTTT.